A selection of T cell receptor beta chains follows, all from one sample in a study of T cells in Graves' hyperthyroidism and ophthalmopathy. TCRdb used MiXCR to reprocess the multiplex PCR reads, holding one entry per CDR3 protein. Found here are roughly 180,000 distinct CDR3 sequences, 9.4% of them singletons; the top ten hold roughly 23%. The sample comprised blood. The receptors shown here come from a young woman with Graves' hyperthyroidism that later progressed to Graves' ophthalmopathy. CDR3s include the opening cysteine and the closing phenylalanine or tryptophan. The order of the fields is clone size, V gene, CDR3 protein. Clone size is stated in some rows and not others, as once, few, many or a class when expanded.

abundance: many; v_gene: TRBV7-9; CDR3aa: CASSLSGGHTGELFF
abundance: many; v_gene: TRBV29-1; CDR3aa: CSVTQGGLTEAFF
abundance: .; v_gene: TRBV4-1; CDR3aa: CASSPGTAQETQYF
abundance: many; v_gene: TRBV6-1; CDR3aa: CASSEFGGNNQPQHF
abundance: few; v_gene: TRBV4-1; CDR3aa: CASSQIGTSPDTQYF
abundance: many; v_gene: TRBV11-2; CDR3aa: CASSGTTGRHTEAFF
abundance: many; v_gene: TRBV12-3/TRBV12-4; CDR3aa: CASSPGTSTSEGKETQYF
abundance: many; v_gene: TRBV5-8; CDR3aa: CASSLFNEQFF
abundance: .; v_gene: TRBV6-2/TRBV6-3; CDR3aa: CASSYQRESVRNEQFF
abundance: few; v_gene: TRBV4-2; CDR3aa: CASSQGIWTGRFSGNTIYF
abundance: .; v_gene: TRBV5-1; CDR3aa: CASRGRAATYEQYF
abundance: .; v_gene: TRBV6-4; CDR3aa: CANKVQLAGCPMGQYF
abundance: many; v_gene: TRBV9; CDR3aa: CASSGTATYGYTF
abundance: .; v_gene: TRBV3-1; CDR3aa: CASSPVPGGEKLFF
abundance: many; v_gene: TRBV6-4; CDR3aa: CASSDSPGGSPLHF
abundance: few; v_gene: TRBV30; CDR3aa: CAWSVGLAGRETQYF
abundance: many; v_gene: TRBV7-2; CDR3aa: CASSLAGGGQPQHF
abundance: many; v_gene: TRBV12-3/TRBV12-4; CDR3aa: CASSSLSRDGYTF
abundance: many; v_gene: TRBV11-2; CDR3aa: CASIRTWGGAGNEQFF
abundance: many; v_gene: TRBV7-8; CDR3aa: CASSLGGGGQYF